The rows below give T cell receptor beta chains drawn from one sample of a study of control samples from healthy donors and cancer patients. Measured with immunoSEQ multiplex PCR; TCRdb has only the in-frame clones, and not every one. Among approximately 69,000 clones listed, over 85% were seen once. Specimen: PBMCs. The origin of the receptors is a man between 60 and 75 years old with colorectal cancer. The CDR3 runs from the conserved cysteine through the conserved F or W.

j_call: TRBJ1-4
v_call: TRBV7-9
cdr3_aa: CASSYRVLDSNEKLFF

j_call: TRBJ1-6
v_call: TRBV5-5
cdr3_aa: CASSLGPVGYSPLHF

j_call: TRBJ2-7
v_call: TRBV3-1/TRBV3-2
cdr3_aa: CASSQGAAIWFNEQYF

j_call: TRBJ1-2
v_call: TRBV7-2
cdr3_aa: CASSLGNRGGYGYTF

j_call: TRBJ1-4
v_call: TRBV2
cdr3_aa: CASTRQGSTNEKLFF

j_call: TRBJ2-7
v_call: TRBV7-8
cdr3_aa: CASSYRGGEQYF

j_call: TRBJ1-4
v_call: TRBV2
cdr3_aa: CASSDGGATNEKLFF

j_call: TRBJ2-3
v_call: TRBV4-1
cdr3_aa: CASQERGGTDTQYF

j_call: TRBJ1-4
v_call: TRBV7-9
cdr3_aa: CASSLLSGQGNEKLFF

j_call: TRBJ1-4
v_call: TRBV28
cdr3_aa: CASQGLSEKLFF

j_call: TRBJ1-2
v_call: TRBV6-2/TRBV6-3
cdr3_aa: CASSKNRGSGYGYTF

j_call: TRBJ2-2
v_call: TRBV19
cdr3_aa: CASSPGLAGGQGTGELFF

j_call: TRBJ1-1
v_call: TRBV12-3/TRBV12-4
cdr3_aa: CASSATGSEAFF

j_call: TRBJ1-2
v_call: TRBV6-1
cdr3_aa: CASSESQGGVYGYTF

j_call: TRBJ2-1
v_call: TRBV27
cdr3_aa: CASSSLAGGRNEQFF

j_call: TRBJ2-7
v_call: TRBV30
cdr3_aa: CAWSKGERGRTYEQYF

j_call: TRBJ2-7
v_call: TRBV7-2
cdr3_aa: CASSAQGPYEQYF

j_call: TRBJ2-3
v_call: TRBV19
cdr3_aa: CATGQGALTDTQYF

j_call: TRBJ2-5
v_call: TRBV7-3
cdr3_aa: CASSPSRGGETQYF

j_call: TRBJ1-5
v_call: TRBV7-2
cdr3_aa: CASSSQGWGYQPQHF

j_call: TRBJ2-3
v_call: TRBV4-3
cdr3_aa: CASSQGGLAGGGADTQYF

j_call: TRBJ2-1
v_call: TRBV6-1
cdr3_aa: CASSEGLAGEDEQFF

j_call: TRBJ1-6
v_call: TRBV5-5
cdr3_aa: CASSSPWGGAYNSPLHF

j_call: TRBJ2-1
v_call: TRBV12-5
cdr3_aa: CASGSPTSGPVDEQFF

j_call: TRBJ2-3
v_call: TRBV7-8
cdr3_aa: CASSLDRGSTDTQYF

j_call: TRBJ2-7
v_call: TRBV3-1/TRBV3-2
cdr3_aa: CASSQSGGYEQYF

j_call: TRBJ2-5
v_call: TRBV2
cdr3_aa: CASSEALRTGLRETQYF

j_call: TRBJ1-4
v_call: TRBV7-9
cdr3_aa: CASSLAPTGANEKLFF

j_call: TRBJ2-3
v_call: TRBV7-2
cdr3_aa: CASSYSSADTQYF

j_call: TRBJ2-5
v_call: TRBV24-1
cdr3_aa: CATSDAIAETQYF

j_call: TRBJ2-1
v_call: TRBV4-3
cdr3_aa: CASSQASANQYEQFF

j_call: TRBJ2-7
v_call: TRBV28
cdr3_aa: CASSLYFGASYEQYF

j_call: TRBJ2-7
v_call: TRBV5-5
cdr3_aa: CASSHEVTVPIYEQYF

j_call: TRBJ1-1
v_call: TRBV6-5
cdr3_aa: CASSLQGTTEAFF

j_call: TRBJ2-3
v_call: TRBV4-1
cdr3_aa: CASSLSGGGADTQYF

j_call: TRBJ2-5
v_call: TRBV15
cdr3_aa: CATLTTADRGRETQYF

j_call: TRBJ2-1
v_call: TRBV4-2
cdr3_aa: CASSQAPQGSYNEQFF

j_call: TRBJ2-7
v_call: TRBV7-8
cdr3_aa: CASSLRSYEQYF

j_call: TRBJ1-1
v_call: TRBV6-2/TRBV6-3
cdr3_aa: CASSPYRGIAEAFF

j_call: TRBJ2-1
v_call: TRBV12-3/TRBV12-4
cdr3_aa: CASSQGGGEQFF

j_call: TRBJ1-2
v_call: TRBV30
cdr3_aa: CAWKRRGGGYTF

j_call: TRBJ2-3
v_call: TRBV5-1
cdr3_aa: CASSLDRGTDTQYF

j_call: TRBJ2-1
v_call: TRBV30
cdr3_aa: CAWSSGGWNEQFF

j_call: TRBJ1-1
v_call: TRBV21-1
cdr3_aa: CASRPKGGTGRTEAFF

j_call: TRBJ2-7
v_call: TRBV11-1
cdr3_aa: CASSDLGTAAYEQYF

j_call: TRBJ2-7
v_call: TRBV28
cdr3_aa: CASSSRLYEQYF

j_call: TRBJ1-5
v_call: TRBV7-6
cdr3_aa: CASSLRPFGNQPQHF

j_call: TRBJ2-1
v_call: TRBV9
cdr3_aa: CASSVTGGAYNEQFF

j_call: TRBJ1-2
v_call: TRBV10-3
cdr3_aa: CAISKQGVDGYTF

j_call: TRBJ1-3
v_call: TRBV7-2
cdr3_aa: CASSLVGALRNTIYF

j_call: TRBJ2-5
v_call: TRBV7-6
cdr3_aa: CASSSRQQETQYF

j_call: TRBJ2-1
v_call: TRBV19
cdr3_aa: CASSIGWRGRSSYNEQFF

j_call: TRBJ2-5
v_call: TRBV2
cdr3_aa: CASSGGGETQYF

j_call: TRBJ2-5
v_call: TRBV5-4
cdr3_aa: CASSLGLAGTETQYF

j_call: TRBJ2-1
v_call: TRBV4-1
cdr3_aa: CASSQTQAFRGGEQFF

j_call: TRBJ2-1
v_call: TRBV3-1/TRBV3-2
cdr3_aa: CASSQGPGTPSYNEQFF

j_call: TRBJ2-1
v_call: TRBV7-2
cdr3_aa: CASSTSGARYNEQFF

j_call: TRBJ2-1
v_call: TRBV7-6
cdr3_aa: CASSPGAGGYNEQFF